This is a list of T cell receptor beta chains from one sample in a study of Ad26.COV2.S vaccination and SARS-CoV-2 variants. The protocol was immunoSEQ multiplex PCR, while the TCRdb copy is restricted to in-frame clones and leaves out a portion. Of some 410,000 clones listed, about 92% are singletons. The material sequenced was peripheral blood, taken in a trial of Ad26.COV2.S vaccine versus placebo. These receptors all stem from a person between 18 and 65 years old who received the Ad26.COV2.S COVID-19 vaccine or a placebo. CDR3s include the opening cysteine and the closing phenylalanine or tryptophan. Fields, in order: V gene, D gene, J gene, clone size, CDR3 protein, CDR3 DNA. A D gene is named only where the DNA matches it firmly. The size entry is marked missing in some rows and otherwise reads once, few, many or a size class.

>TRBV5-4|-|TRBJ2-5|-
CASSRGEFGETQYF
TGTGCCAGCAGCCGAGGGGAGTTCGGGGAGACCCAGTACTTC
>TRBV29-1|-|TRBJ1-1|-
CSVDGEDTEAFF
TGCAGCGTTGATGGGGAAGACACTGAAGCTTTCTTT
>TRBV3-1/TRBV3-2|-|TRBJ2-1|once
CASSQDEQSSYNEQFF
TGTGCCAGCAGCCAAGACGAGCAGAGCTCCTACAATGAGCAGTTCTTC
>TRBV18|-|TRBJ1-1|-
CASSPLPMKNTEAFF
TGTGCCAGCTCACCACTACCCATGAAAAACACTGAAGCTTTCTTT
>TRBV19|-|TRBJ1-3|-
CASSSSSGNTIYF
TGTGCCAGTAGTTCATCCTCTGGAAACACCATATATTTT
>TRBV4-3|-|TRBJ1-2|-
CASSQDARGNYGYTF
TGCGCCAGCAGCCAAGATGCCAGAGGGAACTATGGCTACACCTTC
>TRBV4-2|-|TRBJ2-7|-
CASSPSGTGSFSYEQYF
TGTGCCAGCAGCCCAAGCGGAACAGGCTCCTTCTCCTACGAGCAGTACTTC
>TRBV27|-|TRBJ2-5|-
CASSSFLVQGGSLETQYF
TGTGCCAGCAGTTCTTTCCTCGTGCAGGGTGGGAGTTTGGAGACCCAGTACTTC
>TRBV28|TRBD1|TRBJ1-1|-
CASSFRGQGLF
TGTGCCAGCAGTTTTCGAGGACAGGGTCTATTT
>TRBV7-2|-|TRBJ2-1|-
CASSLTRFEGVGYNEQFF
TGTGCCAGCAGCTTGACACGTTTTGAGGGGGTGGGGTACAATGAGCAGTTCTTC
>TRBV9|TRBD1|TRBJ2-7|-
CASSVEGTGGSVQYF
TGTGCCAGCAGCGTAGAGGGGACAGGGGGGAGTGTGCAGTACTTC
>TRBV10-1|-|TRBJ1-3|once
CASTGGLLSGNTIYF
TGCGCCAGCACCGGGGGCCTTCTCTCTGGAAACACCATATATTTT
>TRBV24-1|-|TRBJ2-1|once
CATSDYSYNEQFF
TGTGCCACCAGTGACTACAGCTACAATGAGCAGTTCTTC
>TRBV6-5|TRBD1|TRBJ2-7|once
CASRTNRDRGAEQYF
TGTGCCAGCAGAACTAACCGGGACAGGGGAGCCGAGCAGTACTTC
>TRBV27|-|TRBJ1-2|once
CASRRGIRNYGYTF
TGTGCCAGCAGGCGAGGCATCAGGAACTATGGCTACACCTTC
>TRBV19|TRBD2|TRBJ2-5|once
CASSMRPGREETQYF
TGTGCCAGTAGTATGCGGCCAGGGAGGGAGGAGACCCAGTACTTC
>TRBV6-5|-|TRBJ2-5|-
CASSRDQETQYF
TGTGCCAGCAGTCGGGACCAAGAGACCCAGTACTTC
>TRBV4-1|-|TRBJ1-4|-
CASSPILTEKLFF
TGCGCCAGCAGCCCGATACTCACCGAAAAACTGTTTTTT
>TRBV23-1|-|TRBJ2-5|-
CASSHSGGGHKETQYF
TGCGCCAGCAGTCACTCAGGGGGGGGCCATAAAGAGACCCAGTACTTC
>TRBV28|-|TRBJ1-2|-
CARRNRDGYGYTF
TGTGCCAGACGTAATCGGGACGGATATGGCTACACCTTC
>TRBV11-3|-|TRBJ2-7|-
CASSLSGGEQYF
TGTGCCAGCAGCTTATCGGGTGGCGAGCAGTACTTC
>TRBV11-2|TRBD1|TRBJ1-2|-
CASSLVGQTNYGYTF
TGTGCCAGCAGCTTAGTGGGACAGACAAACTATGGCTACACCTTC
>TRBV11-2|-|TRBJ1-2|-
CASSPNAANYGYTF
TGTGCCAGCAGCCCCAACGCGGCTAACTATGGCTACACCTTC
>TRBV2|TRBD1|TRBJ2-7|-
CASRGGTGEAYEQYF
TGTGCCAGCAGGGGCGGGACAGGGGAGGCCTACGAGCAGTACTTC
>TRBV10-2|-|TRBJ2-5|-
CASSGDIQETQYF
TGCGCCAGCAGTGGAGACATCCAAGAGACCCAGTACTTC
>TRBV27|-|TRBJ1-4|once
CASSPTSRSTNEKLFF
TGTGCCAGCAGTCCGACTAGCCGTTCAACTAATGAAAAACTGTTTTTT
>TRBV9|-|TRBJ1-3|-
CASSAGTAGNTIYF
TGTGCCAGCAGCGCTGGGACGGCCGGAAACACCATATATTTT
>TRBV5-3|TRBD1|TRBJ2-2|-
CARSLVTGSNTGELFF
TGTGCCAGAAGCTTGGTGACAGGGTCGAACACCGGGGAGCTGTTTTTT
>TRBV10-2|-|TRBJ1-5|-
CASSEYRDGPLNQPQHF
TGCGCCAGCAGTGAGTACCGGGACGGCCCCCTCAATCAGCCCCAGCATTTT
>TRBV2|TRBD1|TRBJ1-1|few
CASSTGTGATEAFF
TGTGCCAGCAGTACCGGGACAGGGGCCACTGAAGCTTTCTTT
>TRBV10-3|-|TRBJ1-2|-
CAISEGGGYTF
TGTGCCATCAGTGAGGGGGGTGGCTACACCTTC
>TRBV9|-|TRBJ2-3|-
CASSVLTATDTQYF
TGTGCCAGCAGCGTACTTACAGCCACAGATACGCAGTATTTT
>TRBV11-2|TRBD1|TRBJ1-2|once
CASSANWDRADGYTF
TGTGCCAGCAGCGCAAATTGGGACAGGGCGGATGGCTACACCTTC
>TRBV19|-|TRBJ1-2|-
CASSIDFPLNLYGYTF
TGTGCCAGTAGTATAGATTTCCCGCTTAACCTTTATGGCTACACCTTC
>TRBV5-1|TRBD1|TRBJ1-2|-
CASSPQGTNYGYTF
TGCGCCAGCAGCCCACAGGGGACTAACTATGGCTACACCTTC
>TRBV10-1|TRBD1|TRBJ1-6|-
CASSPDRGNSPLHF
TGCGCCAGCAGCCCGGACAGGGGGAATTCACCCCTCCACTTT
>TRBV9|-|TRBJ1-1|-
CASSGQIADTEAFF
TGTGCCAGCAGCGGGCAGATCGCGGACACTGAAGCTTTCTTT
>TRBV11-2|TRBD1|TRBJ2-5|-
CASSPSPGQGIQETQYF
TGTGCCAGCAGCCCGAGTCCGGGACAGGGCATTCAAGAGACCCAGTACTTC
>TRBV28|TRBD1|TRBJ2-7|-
CATRSGTANYEQYF
TGTGCCACCAGATCCGGGACAGCTAACTACGAGCAGTACTTC
>TRBV19|TRBD2|TRBJ2-5|-
CASSIQAGSTETQYF
TGTGCCAGTAGTATTCAAGCGGGGTCCACCGAGACCCAGTACTTC